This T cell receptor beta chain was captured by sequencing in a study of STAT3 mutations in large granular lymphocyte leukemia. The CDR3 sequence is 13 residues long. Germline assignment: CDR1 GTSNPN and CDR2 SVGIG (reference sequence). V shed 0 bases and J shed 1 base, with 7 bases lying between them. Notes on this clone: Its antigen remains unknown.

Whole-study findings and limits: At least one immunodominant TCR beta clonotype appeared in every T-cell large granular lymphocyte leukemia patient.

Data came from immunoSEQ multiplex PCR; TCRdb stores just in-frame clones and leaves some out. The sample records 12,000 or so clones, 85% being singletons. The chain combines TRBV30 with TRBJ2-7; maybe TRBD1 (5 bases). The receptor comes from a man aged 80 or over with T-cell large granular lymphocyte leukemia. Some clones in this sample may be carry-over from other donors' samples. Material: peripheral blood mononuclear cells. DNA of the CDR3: TGTGCCTGGAGTGTCCAGGGTTCCTACGAGCAGTACTTC. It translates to CAWSVQGSYEQYF.